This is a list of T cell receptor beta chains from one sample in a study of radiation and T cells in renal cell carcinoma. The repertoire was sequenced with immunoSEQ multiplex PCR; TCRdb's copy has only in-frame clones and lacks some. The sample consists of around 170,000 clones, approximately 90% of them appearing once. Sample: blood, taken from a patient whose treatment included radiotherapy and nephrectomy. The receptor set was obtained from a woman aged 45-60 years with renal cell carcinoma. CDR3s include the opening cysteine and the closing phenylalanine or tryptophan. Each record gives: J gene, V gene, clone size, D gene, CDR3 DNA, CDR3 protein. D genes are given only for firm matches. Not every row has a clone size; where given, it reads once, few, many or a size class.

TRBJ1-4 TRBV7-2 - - TGTGCCAGCAGCTTGTCTAGGGAGATGAATGAAAAACTGTTTTTT CASSLSREMNEKLFF
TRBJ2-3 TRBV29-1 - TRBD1 TGCAGCGTTGAGGGACAGAGCACAGATACGCAGTATTTT CSVEGQSTDTQYF
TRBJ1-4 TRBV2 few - TGTGCCAGCAGTGAACTGGCCGGGGGACGAGAAAAACTGTTTTTT CASSELAGGREKLFF
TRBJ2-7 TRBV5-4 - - TGTGCCAGCAGCGTAAACACGTACGAGCAGTACTTC CASSVNTYEQYF
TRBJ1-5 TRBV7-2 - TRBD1 TGTGCCAGCAGCTTAGAGGCAGGGGGCATCAGTCAGCCCCAGCATTTT CASSLEAGGISQPQHF
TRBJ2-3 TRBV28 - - TGTGCCAGCAGCCGCGGAGACACAGATACGCAGTATTTT CASSRGDTDTQYF
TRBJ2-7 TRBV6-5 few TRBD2 TGTGCCAGCACCACAATAGCGGGGGGGCGCGAGCAGTACTTC CASTTIAGGREQYF
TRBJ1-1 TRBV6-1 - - TGTGCCAGCAGTGAAGCAGTCACAGCTTACATGAACACTGAAGCTTTCTTT CASSEAVTAYMNTEAFF
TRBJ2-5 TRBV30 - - TGTGCCTGGAGTGAACAGGAAGAGACCCAGTACTTC CAWSEQEETQYF
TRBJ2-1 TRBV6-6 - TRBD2 TGTGCCAGCAGGGTGCGGACTAGCGACCTTTACAATGAGCAGTTCTTC CASRVRTSDLYNEQFF
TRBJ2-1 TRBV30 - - TGTGCCTGGGGACCCTTACGAAATGAGCAGTTCTTC CAWGPLRNEQFF
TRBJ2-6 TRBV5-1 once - TGCGCCAGCAGCTTGAATGCGGGGTCGGGTGGGGCCAACGTCCTGACTTTC CASSLNAGSGGANVLTF
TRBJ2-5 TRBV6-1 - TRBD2 TGTGCCAGCAGAGGGACTAGCGGTAAAGAGACCCAGTACTTC CASRGTSGKETQYF
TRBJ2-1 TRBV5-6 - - TGTGCCAGCAGCTTGGTCCCACAGTACAATGAGCAGTTCTTC CASSLVPQYNEQFF
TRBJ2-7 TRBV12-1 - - TGTGCCAGCATCCCTAACCCCCCGGCGGGGACCTACGAGCAGTACTTC CASIPNPPAGTYEQYF
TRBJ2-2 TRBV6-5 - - TGTGCCAGCACCCCCCCGTCCGGGGAGCTGTTTTTT CASTPPSGELFF
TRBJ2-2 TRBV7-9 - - TGTGCCAGCAGCTCCGATCTTGGGAGGAACACCGGGGAGCTGTTTTTT CASSSDLGRNTGELFF
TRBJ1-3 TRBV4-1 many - TGCGCCAGCAGCCGTCCCGGCGGAAACACCATATATTTT CASSRPGGNTIYF
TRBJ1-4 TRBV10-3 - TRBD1 TGTGCCATCAGCGCGGGCCAGGGGGGAGAAAAACTGTTTTTT CAISAGQGGEKLFF
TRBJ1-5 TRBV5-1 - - TGCGCCAGCAGCTGGGTCGGGGATAGCAATCAGCCCCAGCATTTT CASSWVGDSNQPQHF
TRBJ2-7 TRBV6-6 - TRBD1 TGTGCCAGCAGTTCCTTGACAGGGGCGAGGAACGAGCAGTACTTC CASSSLTGARNEQYF
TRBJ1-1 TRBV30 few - TGTGCCTGGAGTGTAACGGCGGGGAGCACTGAAGCTTTCTTT CAWSVTAGSTEAFF
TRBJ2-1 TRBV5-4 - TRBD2 TGTGCCAGCAGCTCACTAGCGGGGGGGTCAAATGAGCAGTTCTTC CASSSLAGGSNEQFF
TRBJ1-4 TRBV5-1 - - TGCGCCAGCAGCTTGGGGACAGAACCGTCTAACAAGGAGGAAAAACTGTTTTTT CASSLGTEPSNKEEKLFF
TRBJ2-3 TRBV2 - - TGTGCCAGCAGTGACGACTCCCGCGACACAGATACGCAGTATTTT CASSDDSRDTDTQYF
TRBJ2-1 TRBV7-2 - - TGTGCCAGCAGCTTAGATCCCGGAAGTTCCTACAATGAGCAGTTCTTC CASSLDPGSSYNEQFF
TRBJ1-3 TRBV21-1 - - TGTGCCAGCATCTCGGCCGAAACAGGGTTCTCTGGAAACACCATATATTTT CASISAETGFSGNTIYF
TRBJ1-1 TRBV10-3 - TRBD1 TGTGCCATCAGTGGTGTATCGACAGGGCGGGGGAACACTGAAGCTTTCTTT CAISGVSTGRGNTEAFF
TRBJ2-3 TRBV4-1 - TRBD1 TGCGCCAGCAGCCCTCTCGGACAGGGGCAGGTAGATACGCAGTATTTT CASSPLGQGQVDTQYF
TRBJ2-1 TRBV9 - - TGTGCCAGCAGCGTGACCCCTACAGGGAGGGCTGGCAATGAGCAGTTCTTC CASSVTPTGRAGNEQFF
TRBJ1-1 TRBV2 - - TGTGCCAGCAGGCTCCCATCTCGAATTACCCCAGACAGGTGGGGTGACACTGAAGCTTTCTTT CASRLPSRITPDRWGDTEAFF
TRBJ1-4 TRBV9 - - TGTGCCAGCAGCGTTAGGGCGGAAGGGGAAAAACTGTTTTTT CASSVRAEGEKLFF
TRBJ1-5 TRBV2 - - TGTGCCAGCAGTGTCGGCCGGGAACACAATCAGCCCCAGCATTTT CASSVGREHNQPQHF
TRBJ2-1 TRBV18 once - TGTGCCAGCTCACCACCGACCGACTCGTATGAGCAGTTCTTC CASSPPTDSYEQFF
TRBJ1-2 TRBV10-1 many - TGCGCCAGCAGTGAGCAGTATCCTCCGGCCAACTATGGCTACACCTTC CASSEQYPPANYGYTF
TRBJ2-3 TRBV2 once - TGTGCCAGCAGTGAAGCAAGGGGGGCGGATACGCAGTATTTT CASSEARGADTQYF
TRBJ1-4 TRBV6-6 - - TGTGCCAGCAGTTTACCTCCAGGGGCTAATGAAAAACTGTTTTTT CASSLPPGANEKLFF
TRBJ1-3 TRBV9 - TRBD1 TGTGCCAGCAGCGAACACACAGGGGGACCCGTAGGAAACACCATATATTTT CASSEHTGGPVGNTIYF
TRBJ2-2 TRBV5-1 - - TGCGCCAGCAGACCTCAGGAGTCCGGGGAGCTGTTTTTT CASRPQESGELFF
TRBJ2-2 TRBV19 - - TGTGCCAGTCGGCCAGGGGGGGCCGGGGAGCTGTTTTTT CASRPGGAGELFF
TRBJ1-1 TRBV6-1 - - TGTGCCAGCAGAGTCGGGAACACTGAAGCTTTCTTT CASRVGNTEAFF
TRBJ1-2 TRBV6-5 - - TGTGCCAGCAGTTACTCAGAACATCCCGCCTATGGCTACACCTTC CASSYSEHPAYGYTF
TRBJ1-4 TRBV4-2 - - TGTGCCAGCAGCCAACACGAAGGCGATGAAAAACTGTTTTTT CASSQHEGDEKLFF
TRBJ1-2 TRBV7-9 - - TGTGCCAGCAACAAAATCTCGACGGGCTACACCTTC CASNKISTGYTF
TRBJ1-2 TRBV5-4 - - TGTGCCAGCAGCTTGGTAGCAATAGGGGGCTACACCTTC CASSLVAIGGYTF
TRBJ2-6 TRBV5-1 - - TGCGCCACCCGGGTTCCAGTCTCTGGGGCCAACGTCCTGACTTTC CATRVPVSGANVLTF
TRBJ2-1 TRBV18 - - TGTGCCAGCTCACCGGACGCGAGGGATCGGGAGCAGTTCTTC CASSPDARDREQFF
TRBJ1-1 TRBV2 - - TGTGCCAGCAGTGAAGCGAAAGCTTTCTTT CASSEAKAFF
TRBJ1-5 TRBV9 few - TGTGCCAGCAGCCAAGGTTGGGGGCAAAATCAGCCCCAGCATTTT CASSQGWGQNQPQHF
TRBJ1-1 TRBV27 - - TGTGCCAGCAGTTCCTACCGGACAGAAAACACTGAAGCTTTCTTT CASSSYRTENTEAFF
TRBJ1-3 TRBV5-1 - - TGCGCCAGCAGCCTACAGACTGGGGCGGGAAACACCATATATTTT CASSLQTGAGNTIYF
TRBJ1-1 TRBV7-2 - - TGTGCCAGCAGCTTAGCCGGGTTCTTCACTCAGAACACTGAAGCTTTCTTT CASSLAGFFTQNTEAFF